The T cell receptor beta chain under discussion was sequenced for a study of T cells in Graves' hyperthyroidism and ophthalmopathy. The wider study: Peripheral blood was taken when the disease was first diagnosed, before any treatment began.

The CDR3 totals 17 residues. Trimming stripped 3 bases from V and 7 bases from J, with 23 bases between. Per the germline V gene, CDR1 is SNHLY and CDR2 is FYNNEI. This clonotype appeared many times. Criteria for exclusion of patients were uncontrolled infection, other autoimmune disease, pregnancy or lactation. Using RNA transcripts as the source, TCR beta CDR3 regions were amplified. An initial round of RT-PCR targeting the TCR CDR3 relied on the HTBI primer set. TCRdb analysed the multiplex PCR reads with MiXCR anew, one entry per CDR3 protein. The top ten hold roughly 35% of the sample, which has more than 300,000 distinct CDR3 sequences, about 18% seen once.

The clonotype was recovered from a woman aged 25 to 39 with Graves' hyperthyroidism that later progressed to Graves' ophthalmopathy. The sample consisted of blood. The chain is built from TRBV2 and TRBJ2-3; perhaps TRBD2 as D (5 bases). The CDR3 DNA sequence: TGTGCCAGCAGTGAGCTTTCCGGACTTCCAACGGCAAATACGCAGTATTTT. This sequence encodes CASSELSGLPTANTQYF.